Each of the 23 T cell receptor beta chains below was sequenced from the same sample in a study of blood T cell repertoires in COVID-19. Assay used: immunoSEQ multiplex PCR; TCRdb lists only in-frame clones, some missing. Here the sample spans under 500,000 clones, around 91% being singletons. Specimen: PBMCs or T cells enriched from blood (not recorded which). These TCRs come from a man aged 30 to 39 who had recovered from COVID-19.

In this sample, this clone turned up once. The chain links TRBV11-2 to TRBJ2-2; the match to TRBD2 covers 12 bases. V lost 2 bases and J lost 4; bases outside the gene matches: 8. This CDR3 is built from 18 residues. Germline-derived CDR1 and CDR2 are SGHAT and FQNNGV. The CDR3 loop is CASSLTTSGGLGTGELFF. CDR3 DNA: TGTGCCAGCAGCTTAACAACTAGCGGGGGGCTCGGCACCGGGGAGCTGTTTTTT.

J is TRBJ1-4 and V is TRBV25-1; no firm D call. Between the trimmed V and J ends, which lost 6 bases and 4 bases, there was a span of 3 bases. The germline gives CDR1 MGHDK, CDR2 SYGVNS. The CDR3 is 11 residues long. CDR3 sequence (DNA): TGTGCCAGCAGCCTTAATGAAAAACTGTTTTTT. Translation gives CASSLNEKLFF.

The chain links TRBV7-9 to TRBJ1-4, with TRBD1 matching 10 bases. With V trimmed by 3 bases and J by 8 bases, 3 bases remained unmatched. CDR3 size: 14 residues. Germline V gives CDR1 SEHNR, CDR2 FQNEAQ (reference sequence). The CDR3 nucleotides are TGTGCCAGCAGCTTGACAGGGGGCATGGAAAAACTGTTTTTT. This encodes CASSLTGGMEKLFF.

This sequence joins TRBV6-1 and TRBJ1-2; TRBD1 might be the D (5 bases). Germline lookup yields CDR1 MNHNS and CDR2 SASEGT. Trimming shortened V by 1 base and J by 8 bases, and 29 bases separated the two germline ends. The CDR3 loop spans 19 amino acids. CDR3 in amino acids: CASSEGSGLGPTLWRGYTF. CDR3 nucleotides: TGTGCCAGCAGTGAAGGTTCGGGACTTGGCCCCACCCTATGGAGGGGCTACACCTTC.

The chain recombines TRBV27 with TRBJ1-2; tentative D call: TRBD1 (5 bases). Germline CDR1 MNHEY, CDR2 SMNVEV (reference sequence). The CDR3 runs to 13 residues. Trimming left V 4 bases short and J 5 bases short, with 11 bases between. The CDR3 bases are TGTGCCAGCAGTTCCCAGGGAGGGTATGGCTACACCTTC. Amino acid sequence: CASSSQGGYGYTF.

The count of this clone is one. The J gene is TRBJ2-3, the V gene TRBV4-2; weak D call: TRBD2 (6 bases). The CDR3 consists of 17 residues. Germline CDR1 LGHNA, CDR2 YNFKEQ. Trimming removed 1 base at V and 2 bases at J, with 16 bases between. The CDR3 DNA follows: TGTGCCAGCAGCCAAGGTCCAGCGGGCGTTCACACAGATACGCAGTATTTT. This codes for CASSQGPAGVHTDTQYF.

This clone showed up just a few times. The rearrangement uses TRBV5-1 and TRBJ2-3; 10 bases line up with TRBD2. CDR3 size: 14 residues. CDR1 SGHRS and CDR2 YFSETQ come from the germline V gene. Germline trimming cut 4 bases from V and 5 bases from J; bases unmatched to any gene: 4. The chain's CDR3 is CASSGIAGGDTQYF. For the CDR3, the DNA is TGCGCCAGCAGCGGAATAGCGGGAGGAGATACGCAGTATTTT. Full variable domain (missing parts from reference TRBV5-1 and TRBJ2-3): KAGVTQTPRYLIKTRGQQVTLSCSPISGHRSVSWYQQTPGQGLQFLFEYFSETQRNKGNFPGRFSGRQFSNSRSEMNVSTLELGDSALYLCASSGIAGGDTQYFGPGTRLTVL.

This chain links TRBV14 with TRBJ2-1, with 11 bases lining up with TRBD2. J gave up 4 bases and V 6 bases, and 5 bases lay outside the gene matches. Germline V CDR1 and CDR2: SGHDN, FVKESK. The CDR3 length is 15 residues. The CDR3 is CASRATSGSYNEQFF. The CDR3 region has the DNA TGTGCCAGCAGGGCTACTAGCGGGAGTTACAATGAGCAGTTCTTC.

This chain joins TRBV5-6 and TRBJ2-3, with D unresolved. V dropped 3 bases and J dropped 4 bases, with 12 bases sitting between them. CDR1 SGHDT and CDR2 YYEEEE come from the germline V gene. The CDR3 is 14 amino acids. The CDR3 sequence is CASSSLSNPDTQYF. The CDR3 region has the DNA TGTGCCAGCAGCTCACTATCTAATCCAGATACGCAGTATTTT.

V gene TRBV28 combines with J gene TRBJ1-5; possibly TRBD1 for D (6 bases). The CDR3 extends over 18 amino acids. The germline V gene encodes CDR1 MDHEN and CDR2 SYDVKM. Trimming removed 5 bases from V and 0 bases from J, with 20 bases in between. The CDR3 reads CASSLPGGGGSSNQPQHF. The CDR3 DNA reads TGTGCCAGCAGTCTCCCGGGAGGGGGAGGTAGTAGCAATCAGCCCCAGCATTTT.

The V and J genes are TRBV7-2 and TRBJ1-2, with TRBD1 identical over 9 bases. Per germline, CDR1 SGHTA and CDR2 FQGNSA. Unmatched junction bases numbered 6, after V lost 4 bases and J lost 3 bases. This CDR3 has 15 amino acids. DNA for the CDR3: TGTGCCAGCAGCTCCTACAGGGGGCGTTACTATGGCTACACCTTC. It specifies CASSSYRGRYYGYTF. Full variable domain (rest looked up from reference TRBV7-2 and TRBJ1-2): GAGVSQSPSNKVTEKGKDVELRCDPISGHTALYWYRQSLGQGLEFLIYFQGNSAPDKSGLPSDRFSAERTGGSVSTLTIQRTQQEDSAVYLCASSSYRGRYYGYTFGSGTRLTVV.

The chain joins TRBV19 to TRBJ1-5, with 10 bases lining up with TRBD1. The CDR3 is 15 residues long. V lost 5 bases to trimming and J lost 4 bases; unmatched junction nucleotides: 5. Germline CDR1 LNHDA, CDR2 SQIVND (reference sequence). The CDR3 sequence is CASSAGTGVNQPQHF. CDR3 sequence (DNA): TGTGCCAGTAGTGCCGGGACAGGGGTTAATCAGCCCCAGCATTTT.

The chain combines TRBV10-3 with TRBJ1-2; 8 bases match TRBD1. After removal of 5 bases from V and 8 bases from J, the junction contained 7 bases not matched to a gene. Per the germline V gene, CDR1 is ENHRY and CDR2 is SYGVKD. This CDR3 is built from 13 residues. This CDR3 reads CAISPGQGGGYTF. The CDR3 region has the DNA TGTGCCATCAGTCCTGGACAGGGAGGAGGCTACACCTTC.

This clone has only one observation. This chain joins TRBV5-1 and TRBJ1-1; weak D call: TRBD1 (6 bases). Germline V lookup: CDR1 SGHRS, CDR2 YFSETQ. Trimming shortened V by 2 bases and J by 5 bases, and 13 bases separated the two germline ends. The length of the CDR3 is 14 residues. The chain's CDR3 is CASSFSPGVTEAFF. Written as DNA, the CDR3 is TGCGCCAGCAGCTTCTCTCCAGGGGTAACTGAAGCTTTCTTT.

This clone was seen once. The rearrangement links TRBV11-2 to TRBJ2-1; a possible D gene is TRBD2 (5 bases). The ends were cut back, 5 bases at V and 7 bases at J, with 15 bases in the middle. The CDR3 has 14 residues. Germline V lookup: CDR1 SGHAT, CDR2 FQNNGV. CDR3 protein: CASSLSGKTNEQFF. Here the CDR3 DNA reads TGTGCCAGCAGCCTCTCCGGGAAAACTAATGAGCAGTTCTTC.

The DNA of the CDR3 is TGTGCCAGCAGTGCCCGCGCTAGCACAGATACGCAGTATTTT. This sequence encodes CASSARASTDTQYF. The chain is built from TRBV6-4 and TRBJ2-3; D is uncertain. Germline CDR1 and CDR2: MRHNA and SNTAGT. The germline V and J ends were trimmed by 4 bases and 0 bases, with 8 bases remaining between them. CDR3 length: 14 amino acids.

The chain recombines TRBV18 with TRBJ2-2; possibly TRBD2 for D (5 bases). From germline, CDR1 is KGHSH and CDR2 LQKENI. CDR3 size: 16 residues. The ends were cut back, 2 bases at V and 2 bases at J, with 12 bases in the middle. CDR3 residues: CASSPSEAVNTGELFF. The DNA for the CDR3 is TGTGCCAGCTCACCATCGGAAGCGGTAAACACCGGGGAGCTGTTTTTT.

The gene calls are TRBV27 and TRBJ2-7, with a weak D call TRBD1 (5 bases). The CDR3 has 11 amino acids. CDR1 MNHEY and CDR2 SMNVEV come from the germline V gene (reference sequence). The V gene lost 7 bases and the J gene lost 6 bases, with 10 bases spanning the gap. This CDR3 reads CASTLGAEQYF. CDR3 nucleotide sequence: TGTGCCAGCACCCTAGGGGCCGAGCAGTACTTC.

The chain couples TRBV28 to TRBJ2-3; 10 bases are a match to TRBD2. Germline loops: CDR1 MDHEN, CDR2 SYDVKM. The CDR3 covers 16 residues. Germline trimming cut 6 bases from V and 5 bases from J; bases unmatched to any gene: 11. This chain's CDR3 is CASSSASGSFGDTQYF. The CDR3 nucleotides read TGTGCCAGCAGCTCCGCTAGCGGGAGCTTTGGAGATACGCAGTATTTT. Full variable domain (remainder filled in from reference TRBV28 and TRBJ2-3): DVKVTQSSRYLVKRTGEKVFLECVQDMDHENMFWYRQDPGLGLRLIYFSYDVKMKEKGDIPEGYSVSREKKERFSLILESASTNQTSMYLCASSSASGSFGDTQYFGPGTRLTVL.

The rearrangement joins TRBV2 to TRBJ2-7; tentatively, D is TRBD2 (6 bases). CDR3 length: 14 residues. The V gene lost 7 bases and the J gene lost 1 base, with 14 bases spanning the gap. The germline V gene encodes CDR1 SNHLY and CDR2 FYNNEI. The CDR3 nucleotides read TGTGCCAGCAATGGCGGGGTACTTTCCTACGAGCAGTACTTC. As protein: CASNGGVLSYEQYF.

This rearrangement joins TRBV2 to TRBJ2-7; TRBD2 is a possible D gene (6 bases). This CDR3 comprises 13 residues. V lost 11 bases, J lost 6 bases, and 20 bases lay in between. Germline V gene data show CDR1 as SNHLY and CDR2 as FYNNEI. The CDR3 DNA sequence: TGTGCCGGAAGAGCGCCGGGAGTGCGCGAGCAGTACTTC. Amino acids: CAGRAPGVREQYF.

The V gene is TRBV3-1 (or the pseudogene TRBV3-2), the J gene TRBJ2-7; 12 positions agree with TRBD2. Looked up from germline, CDR1 is LGHDT and CDR2 is YNNKEL (reference sequence). The junction had 6 bases not matched to a gene; V was cut back by 3 bases and J by 9 bases. The CDR3 sequence is 14 residues long. The CDR3 region has the DNA TGTGCCAGCAGCCAGACTAGCGGGAGTTATGTGCAGTACTTC. This translates into CASSQTSGSYVQYF.

As DNA, the CDR3 is TGTGCCAGCAGCAACCGGGTTATGAACACTGAAGCTTTCTTT. It codes for CASSNRVMNTEAFF. V is TRBV2 and J is TRBJ1-1; D is ambiguous. Germline V lookup: CDR1 SNHLY, CDR2 FYNNEI. Trimming took 6 bases from V and 0 from J, leaving 11 bases between them. This CDR3 is built from 14 residues. Supplemented by reference TRBV2 and TRBJ1-1, the full variable domain reads EPEVTQTPSHQVTQMGQEVILRCVPISNHLYFYWYRQILGQKVEFLVSFYNNEISEKSEIFDDQFSVERPDGSNFTLKIRSTKLEDSAMYFCASSNRVMNTEAFFGQGTRLTVV.